This T cell receptor (beta chain) was identified in a study of blood T cell repertoires in COVID-19. About the research overall: Acute and convalescent COVID-19 specimens originated in the United States, Italy and Spain. From T cells, B-cell-depleted T cells, or PBMCs came the material, which was cDNA or gDNA.

Original handling: Reference gene primer amplification gave estimated nucleated cell counts. The assay was immunoSEQ multiplex PCR, and TCRdb's table has in-frame clones only and misses some. The V and J calls and clone size come from that table; D and trimming were worked out from the DNA. The sample has more than 95,000 clones; 70% to 90% are singletons. This CDR3 is built from 15 residues. Germline loops: CDR1 SSHAT, CDR2 FNYEAQ (reference sequence). With regard to this clone: The junction departs from the called germline gene at one end, perhaps through a read error.

This TCR was recovered from a man aged 55-75 years with acute or convalescent COVID-19. The V call is TRBV7-7, the J call TRBJ2-2; 8 nucleotides agree with TRBD2. The sample comprised peripheral blood. This chain's CDR3 is CASSPGGGGTGELFF. Written as DNA, the CDR3 is TGTGCTAGCAGCCCCGGGGGGGGCGGCACCGGGGAGCTGTTTTTT.